A single sample gave rise to the 6 T cell receptor beta chains below, sequenced in a study of blood T cell repertoires in COVID-19. The protocol was immunoSEQ multiplex PCR, while the TCRdb copy is restricted to in-frame clones and leaves out a portion. The top ten clones hold 2.5% to 3% of a sample with 250,000 to 400,000 clones, about nine tenths of them seen once. Sequencing was carried out using peripheral blood. These receptors were obtained from a woman under 40 with COVID-19, enrolled during active disease.

This clone was counted once. The chain links TRBV7-9 to TRBJ1-2; weak D call: TRBD1 (5 bases). V was clipped by 0 bases and J by 4 bases, with 18 bases between them. The CDR3 runs to 17 residues. CDR1 and CDR2 from the germline V gene are SEHNR and FQNEAQ (reference sequence). This CDR3 is CASSLAGSGLTIYGYTF. CDR3 nucleotides: TGTGCCAGCAGCTTAGCTGGGTCGGGACTGACGATCTATGGCTACACCTTC.

This clone came up once. This chain joins TRBV30 and TRBJ1-1, with 7 bases lining up with TRBD1. Trimming at V came to 8 bases and at J to 0 bases, leaving 6 bases not matched to a gene. Germline lookup yields CDR1 GTSNPN and CDR2 SVGIG (reference sequence). The length of the CDR3 is 13 residues. CDR3 in DNA: TGTGCCGCACAGGGGACCATGAACACTGAAGCTTTCTTT. This sequence encodes CAAQGTMNTEAFF.

The chain combines TRBV6-6 with TRBJ2-1; 9 nucleotides line up with TRBD2. This CDR3 contains 21 residues. Germline V gene data show CDR1 as MNHNY and CDR2 as SVGAGI (reference sequence). Unmatched junction bases numbered 27, after V lost 6 bases and J lost 6 bases. The CDR3 coding sequence is TGTGCCAGCAGCATCAACCCTGAAGGGGGTTGGGGACTAGCTTGGGCCAATGAGCAGTTCTTC. It specifies CASSINPEGGWGLAWANEQFF.

The gene calls are TRBV15 and TRBJ1-3; possible D gene TRBD1, 5 bases. This CDR3 has 16 residues. CDR1 and CDR2 from the germline V gene are LNHNV and YYDKDF (reference sequence). Trimming left V 0 bases short and J 2 bases short, with 11 bases between. The CDR3 region is CATSRDRGLAGNTIYF. The CDR3 nucleotides are TGTGCCACCAGCAGAGATCGGGGGTTAGCTGGAAACACCATATATTTT.

The rearrangement joins TRBV3-1 (or the pseudogene TRBV3-2) to TRBJ1-2; no firm D call. The CDR3 runs to 17 residues. Germline values: CDR1 LGHDT, CDR2 YNNKEL (reference sequence). The germline V and J ends were trimmed by 1 base and 7 bases, with 22 bases remaining between them. CDR3 DNA: TGTGCCAGCAGCCAAGGGGTGGAGGGTTACTACAAGGGTGGCTACACCTTC. This gives the protein CASSQGVEGYYKGGYTF.

V gene TRBV4-1 combines with J gene TRBJ1-5, with 7 bases identical to TRBD1. Germline lookup yields CDR1 MGHRA and CDR2 YSYEKL. CDR3 size: 15 residues. The trim removed 6 bases at V and 3 bases at J, leaving 8 bases unmatched. For the CDR3, the DNA is TGCGCCAGCAGTTTGATTGACAGGGACAATCAGCCCCAGCATTTT. The encoded protein is CASSLIDRDNQPQHF.